This T cell receptor beta chain was identified in a study of T cells after yellow fever vaccination. The wider study: Preparing low-cell-number fractions relied on SMART-Seq v4 Ultra Low Input.

Each CDR3 protein gets one entry after TCRdb re-called the 5' RACE reads with MiXCR. The sample consists of about 510,000 distinct CDR3 sequences, about a fifth of them appearing once. Trimming pared 4 bases from V and 3 bases from J, leaving 19 bases between. Germline V gene sequence: CDR1 DFQATT, CDR2 SNEGSKA (reference sequence). The CDR3 is 16 residues long. Specimen: PBMCs, collected about 20 days after the first yellow fever vaccination. The clonotype comes from a man younger than 35 who received the YFV17D yellow fever vaccine. This chain joins TRBV20-1 and TRBJ2-1, with D perhaps TRBD1 or TRBD2 (5 bases each). CDR3 bases: TGCAGTGCTATTCCCCCGGAGAGGGGTAACTACAATGAGCAGTTCTTC. Translating gives CSAIPPERGNYNEQFF.